What follows are 18 T cell receptor beta chains derived from one specimen sequenced in a study of control samples from healthy donors and cancer patients. The assay was immunoSEQ multiplex PCR, and TCRdb's table has in-frame clones only and misses some. The table shows around 22,000 clones, with approximately 80% occurring only once. The sample comprised PBMCs. Source of these receptors: a man aged 55 to 69 with head and neck cancer.

The chain joins TRBV28 to TRBJ1-5; 8 bases fit TRBD1. This CDR3 comprises 14 residues. Germline V gives CDR1 MDHEN, CDR2 SYDVKM. V shed 6 bases, J shed 6 bases, and the junction held 7 bases outside the gene matches. Here the CDR3 reads CASSGQGWTQPQHF. As DNA, the CDR3 is TGTGCCAGCAGCGGACAGGGTTGGACTCAGCCCCAGCATTTT.

This clone was counted a few times. V and J are TRBV7-8 and TRBJ1-2, with D unclear. Trimming removed 5 bases from V and 6 bases from J, with 22 bases in between. The CDR3 runs 16 residues. The germline gives CDR1 SGHVS, CDR2 FQNEAQ. CDR3 residues: CASSPRWQDLRHGYTF. In nucleotides, the CDR3 is TGTGCCAGCAGCCCTCGCTGGCAGGACCTTCGCCATGGCTACACCTTC.

This chain connects TRBV3-1 (or the pseudogene TRBV3-2) to TRBJ2-1; D unclear. From germline, CDR1 is LGHDT and CDR2 YNNKEL (reference sequence). CDR3 length: 13 amino acids. Trimming stripped 1 base from V and 9 bases from J, with 10 bases between. CDR3 sequence: CASSQGRLLEQFF. The CDR3 DNA is TGTGCCAGCAGCCAAGGAAGACTGCTTGAGCAGTTCTTC.

V usage is TRBV20-1 and J usage is TRBJ2-7; D may be TRBD1 (6 bases). Germline V gene sequence: CDR1 DFQATT, CDR2 SNEGSKA (reference sequence). V lost 5 bases and J 5 bases, leaving 10 bases between the germline ends. The CDR3 spans 11 residues. CDR3 residues: CSAVRDNEQYF. The CDR3 bases are TGCAGTGCTGTACGGGACAACGAGCAGTACTTC.

The CDR3 DNA follows: TGCGCCAGCAGTGAGCAGAGGGGCAGTGAGCAGTTCTTC. Residues: CASSEQRGSEQFF. This chain uses TRBV10-2 with TRBJ2-1; D possibly uses TRBD1 or TRBD2 (5 bases each). The CDR3 runs 13 residues. V gave up 2 bases and J gave up 9 bases, with 11 bases separating them. Germline assignment: CDR1 WSHSY and CDR2 SAAADI.

The chain recombines TRBV2 with TRBJ2-2; 11 bases are a match to TRBD2. Germline loops: CDR1 SNHLY, CDR2 FYNNEI. Unmatched junction bases numbered 4, after V lost 1 base and J lost 6 bases. CDR3 length: 16 residues. The DNA of the CDR3 is TGTGCCAGCAGTGAAGTAGCGGGGGGGTCCTCCGGGGAGCTGTTTTTT. Translating gives CASSEVAGGSSGELFF.

The chain couples TRBV28 to TRBJ1-5; D gene ambiguous. The V end was cut by 6 bases, the J end by 6 bases, with 9 bases between. There are 12 residues in the CDR3. Germline V gene lookup returns CDR1 MDHEN and CDR2 SYDVKM. CDR3 sequence: CASRASTQPQHF. The CDR3 DNA reads as TGTGCCAGCAGGGCCTCCACTCAGCCCCAGCATTTT.

The chain carries TRBV6-6 and TRBJ2-1; 15 nucleotides match TRBD2. CDR1 is MNHNY, CDR2 SVGAGI, per germline (reference sequence). The CDR3 is made up of 17 amino acids. Losses at the gene ends were 5 bases for V and 5 bases for J; bases not matched to a gene: 7. This chain's CDR3 is CASSPPGLAGGNNEQFF. The CDR3 nucleotides are TGTGCCAGCAGTCCCCCGGGACTAGCGGGAGGAAACAATGAGCAGTTCTTC.

This chain links TRBV9 with TRBJ1-3; TRBD1 matches at 9 bases. Germline CDR1 SGDLS, CDR2 YYNGEE. V lost 4 bases, J lost 9 bases, and 5 bases stayed unmatched. The CDR3 is made up of 13 amino acids. The CDR3 protein is CASSPGTGSTIYF. The CDR3 bases are TGTGCCAGCAGCCCAGGGACAGGGAGCACCATATATTTT.

The CDR3: CASSYGADEQFF. CDR3 in DNA: TGTGCCAGCAGTTACGGGGCCGATGAGCAGTTCTTC. The chain combines TRBV6-6 with TRBJ2-1; the D gene is possibly TRBD1 (5 bases). The V gene lost 2 bases and the J gene lost 8 bases, with 7 bases spanning the gap. This CDR3 is 12 amino acids long. Germline V gene lookup returns CDR1 MNHNY and CDR2 SVGAGI (reference sequence).

J is TRBJ1-1 and V is TRBV29-1; D is unresolved. Looked up from germline, CDR1 is SQVTM and CDR2 is ANQGSEA. The CDR3 contains 13 residues. V lost 6 bases to trimming and J lost 3 bases, with 14 bases between them. The CDR3 sequence: CSVRQRGDTEAFF. The CDR3 bases are TGCAGCGTGAGGCAGCGCGGAGACACTGAAGCTTTCTTT.

The chain couples TRBV5-6 to TRBJ2-3, with 15 bases aligning to TRBD2. With 4 bases clipped from V and 5 bases from J, the junction kept 11 bases outside the gene matches. This CDR3 contains 18 residues. The germline V gene has CDR1 SGHDT and CDR2 YYEEEE. The CDR3 loop is CASSPRTSGRAMRDTQYF. The CDR3 DNA reads TGTGCCAGCAGCCCTCGGACTAGCGGGAGGGCCATGAGAGATACGCAGTATTTT.

The chain employs TRBV27 and TRBJ2-7; 8 bases agree with TRBD1. J gave up 4 bases and V 3 bases, and 11 bases lay outside the gene matches. This CDR3 is 16 amino acids long. Germline-derived CDR1 and CDR2 are MNHEY and SMNVEV (reference sequence). The CDR3 protein is CASSLAASTGGYEQYF. The CDR3, as DNA: TGTGCCAGCAGTTTGGCCGCCTCTACAGGGGGTTACGAGCAGTACTTC.

This rearrangement joins TRBV10-3 to TRBJ2-5; 9 bases align to TRBD1. Germline assignment: CDR1 ENHRY and CDR2 SYGVKD. The CDR3 spans 14 residues. V lost 6 bases, J lost 0 bases, and 2 bases stayed unmatched. The CDR3 region has the DNA TGTGCCATCAGAGGGACAGGGTACCAAGAGACCCAGTACTTC. Protein product: CAIRGTGYQETQYF.

The rearrangement links TRBV5-1 to TRBJ1-4; D is perhaps TRBD1 (5 bases). V dropped 1 base and J dropped 7 bases, with 8 bases sitting between them. This CDR3 is 13 amino acids long. Per the germline V gene, CDR1 is SGHRS and CDR2 is YFSETQ. The CDR3 nucleotides read TGCGCCAGCAGCTTGTCCGGGGGTGAAAAACTGTTTTTT. As protein: CASSLSGGEKLFF. Variable domain in full (rest from reference TRBV5-1 and TRBJ1-4): KAGVTQTPRYLIKTRGQQVTLSCSPISGHRSVSWYQQTPGQGLQFLFEYFSETQRNKGNFPGRFSGRQFSNSRSEMNVSTLELGDSALYLCASSLSGGEKLFFGSGTQLSVL.

This rearrangement joins TRBV28 to TRBJ1-2, with D perhaps matching TRBD1 (6 bases). There are 15 residues in the CDR3. The germline V gene has CDR1 MDHEN and CDR2 SYDVKM. Trimming left V 5 bases short and J 1 base short, with 14 bases between. This CDR3 is CASSPRTEFNYGYTF. CDR3 DNA sequence: TGTGCCAGCAGTCCGCGGACAGAATTTAACTATGGCTACACCTTC.

The chain employs TRBV19 and TRBJ2-7, with a tentative D call TRBD1 (5 bases). The CDR3 has 13 amino acids. Per the germline V gene, CDR1 is LNHDA and CDR2 is SQIVND (reference sequence). Trimming stripped 3 bases from V and 0 bases from J, with 6 bases between. CDR3 sequence reads: CASSMQGSYEQYF. The CDR3 nucleotides read TGTGCCAGTAGTATGCAGGGCTCCTACGAGCAGTACTTC.

The chain employs TRBV10-3 and TRBJ1-3, with 7 bases lining up with TRBD1. The germline CDR1 and CDR2 sequences are ENHRY and SYGVKD. With V trimmed by 7 bases and J by 4 bases, 4 bases remained unmatched. This CDR3 is built from 13 residues. CDR3 sequence reads: CAIKPGQGNTIYF. The CDR3 DNA reads TGTGCCATCAAACCGGGACAGGGAAACACCATATATTTT.